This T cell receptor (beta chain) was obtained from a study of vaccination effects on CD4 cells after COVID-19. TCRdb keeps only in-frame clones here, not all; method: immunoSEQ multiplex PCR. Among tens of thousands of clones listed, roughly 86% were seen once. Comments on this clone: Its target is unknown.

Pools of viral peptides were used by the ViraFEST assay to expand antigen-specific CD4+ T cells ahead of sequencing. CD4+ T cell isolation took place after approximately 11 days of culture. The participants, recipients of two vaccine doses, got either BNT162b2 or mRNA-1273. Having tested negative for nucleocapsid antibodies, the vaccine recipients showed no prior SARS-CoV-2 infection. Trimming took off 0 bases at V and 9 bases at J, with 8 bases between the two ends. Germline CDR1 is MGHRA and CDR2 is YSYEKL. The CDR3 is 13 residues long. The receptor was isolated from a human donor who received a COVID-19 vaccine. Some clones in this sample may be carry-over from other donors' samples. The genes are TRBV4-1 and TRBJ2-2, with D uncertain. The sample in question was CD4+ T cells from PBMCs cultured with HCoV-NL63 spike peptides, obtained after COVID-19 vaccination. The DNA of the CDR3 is TGCGCCAGCAGCCAAGATGGGCCCCGGGAGCTGTTTTTT. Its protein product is CASSQDGPRELFF.